This paragraph reports one T cell receptor (beta chain). The target antigen is unknown. CDR3 length equals 15 residues. Deletions cut 4 bases from V and 5 bases from J, with 15 bases between. Germline lookup yields CDR1 MNHEY and CDR2 SMNVEV (reference sequence). PCR amplification relied on 60 Vbeta primers (plus 13 Jbeta primers). Sequencing was performed with immunoSEQ multiplex PCR; in TCRdb, only in-frame clones are kept and a portion is missing. Of around 150,000 clones listed, approximately 80% are singletons. The data stem from a study of cytomegalovirus exposure and HLA in healthy donors. General study points: As a later analysis showed, a missense DCLRE1C variant was linked to trimming of TCR beta V- and J-genes.

The sequencing input was PBMCs. The TCR comes from a man aged 35 to 55 in good health and CMV-seronegative. V gene TRBV27 combines with J gene TRBJ2-1; D is possibly TRBD2 (5 bases). In DNA, the CDR3 is TGTGCCAGCAGTTCCCCCCTAGAGCGGAACAATGAGCAGTTCTTC. This encodes CASSSPLERNNEQFF.